The text below deals with one TCR beta chain. Its antigen is unknown. Profiling relied on immunoSEQ multiplex PCR, and the TCRdb table lists in-frame clones only, not all of them. The sample shows tens of thousands of clones, approximately 70% of them seen only once. This entry comes from a study of STAT5B mutations in CD4+ large granular lymphocyte leukemia. The study, taken as a whole, reports: Higher CD4+ than CD8+ T-LGLL clonality might reflect small sample size. 8/27 top patient clones versus 2/35 control clones were TRBV06-family.

Germline values: CDR1 LGHNA, CDR2 YNFKEQ. The CDR3 covers 17 residues. With V trimmed by 4 bases and J by 5 bases, 14 bases remained unmatched. The origin of this receptor is a human donor in good health. Source material: CD4+ T cells from blood buffy coats. The J gene is TRBJ2-5, the V gene TRBV4-2, with TRBD2 matching 9 bases. CDR3 DNA: TGTGCCAGCAGCCCCGGTCGGCGGGGGGGCCAGGCGGAGACCCAGTACTTC. Its translation: CASSPGRRGGQAETQYF.